This T cell receptor (beta chain) was obtained from a study of radiation and T cells in renal cell carcinoma. Method: immunoSEQ multiplex PCR; TCRdb's copy keeps in-frame clones and lacks some. This sample yields roughly 60,000 clones, of which around three quarters are seen a single time; about 6.8% belongs to the top ten. Germline V gene sequence: CDR1 LNHDA, CDR2 SQIVND (reference sequence). The CDR3 is made up of 13 amino acids. Trimming left V 4 bases short and J 9 bases short, with 13 bases between. Documented time point: blood 2 weeks post-SBRT. Treatment of the sample: 15 Gy SBRT to primary tumor, nephrectomy 4 weeks later. The tumor was a clear cell renal cell carcinoma.

The chain combines TRBV19 with TRBJ1-5; D is perhaps TRBD1 (5 bases). The source of this sequence is a man aged 55-75 years with renal cell carcinoma. The starting material was blood, obtained from a patient whose treatment included radiotherapy and nephrectomy. The CDR3 loop is CASSTGVGRPQHF. For the CDR3, the DNA is TGTGCCAGTAGTACGGGGGTTGGAAGGCCCCAGCATTTT.